The clone carrying this T cell receptor beta chain was counted once. The antigen is unknown. In the original processing: A classifier for distant metastasis in papillary thyroid cancer was constructed using CDR3 differences observed across clinicopathological groups. TCRdb re-called clones from the PCR reads using MiXCR. For this entry, the V and J calls and clone size follow TCRdb and not the study's own pipeline. This table has under 4,500 clones, over 35% appearing once. No treatment had been given to any patient before thyroid surgery. V trimming: 2 bases; J trimming: 0 bases; junction bases outside the gene matches: 15. CDR3 size: 19 residues. Germline CDR1 reads SNHLY; CDR2 reads FYNNEI. This sample stems from a study of metastatic and nonmetastatic thyroid tumors. Study background: From malignant and benign thyroid patients, repertoires in blood and in tumor or nodule tissue were compared.

Study-level points and caveats: Malignant thyroid tumors reportedly exceeded benign nodules significantly in TCR beta diversity, with the difference appearing in blood and tumor.

J is TRBJ1-1 and V is TRBV2; 7 nucleotides line up with TRBD1. This clonotype was sampled from a male donor with papillary thyroid cancer or a benign thyroid nodule (not recorded which). Some clones in this sample may be carry-over from other donors' samples. The sample was tumor tissue. CDR3 DNA sequence: TGTGCCAGCAGTGAAAGAAGCGGGGCGGGACAGATAATGAACACTGAAGCTTTCTTT. This encodes CASSERSGAGQIMNTEAFF.